This T cell receptor beta chain is drawn from a study of CD8+CD57+ T cells in acquired aplastic anemia (dated by TCRdb to the late 2010s). A note on the overall study: Extracted DNA from sorted CD4+ and CD8+ cells averaged approximately 3 ug, ranging from roughly 0.19 to 27.4 ug. CD8+CD57+ expansion was defined as a frequency above the mean frequency observed in healthy subjects.

The CDR1 and CDR2 encoded by the germline V gene (reference sequence) are SGHNT and YYREEE. V and J lose 2 bases and 0 bases, and a span of 13 bases separates them. The CDR3 numbers 16 residues from cysteine through phenylalanine. This entry keeps only the CDR3 DNA: 48 bases, framed from base 1. Turning to this clonotype: The clone's antigen remains unknown. Nothing much larger sits one base from this clone, and base qualities are not available.

TCR beta VDJ combination and CDR3 sequence profiling used genomic DNA as the template. An Illumina HiSeq 2000 was the platform used for TCR repertoire sequencing. The original methods were these. Repertoire assessment relied on Simpson's diversity index, CDR3 size and DJ length profiles, and TRBV/TRBJ rearrangement plots. The most abundant DNA sequence in the deep sequencing data was defined as the immunodominant clone. CDR3 amino acid sequences were checked for sharing across subjects and were also compared against the VDJdb database and published repertoires. TCRdb reprocessing: public reads trimmed at Q25 with fastp, clones called with MiXCR, in-frame beta chains kept. Every entry covers one CDR3 protein and lists the most common genes and DNA from its rows. It is TCRdb's table, rather than the study itself, that gives the V and J calls and clone size. Here the sample has some 170,000 distinct CDR3 sequences; about 64% occur a single time. The ten largest clonotypes hold 35% to 60% of the sample.

Overall results and qualifications from the work: Although roughly 30 CD8+ CDR3 sequences were shared by patients and controls, these sequences appeared highly expressed in patients and within the immunodominant clones of patients. Between patients and healthy controls, no significant difference in CD8+ Simpson's diversity was found (P=0.060).

The patients picked for sequencing were ones in whom flow cytometry had shown an expansion of CD8+CD57+ cells. Every patient had a diagnosis of severe acquired aplastic anemia based on International Study of Aplastic Anemia and Agranulocytosis and Camitta criteria. Patients had received no therapy at the time of blood sampling. In this study, sorted CD4+ and CD8+ T cells from the blood of healthy subjects and of severe aplastic anemia patients had their TCR repertoires deep-sequenced. Patients were enrolled in the USA under clinicaltrials.gov protocols 00001620, 01623167, 00001397, 00071045, 00081523 and 00961064. Ficoll-Paque density gradient centrifugation was used to isolate peripheral blood mononuclear cells. Before DNA extraction, CD4+ and CD8+ T cells were sorted with FACS or magnetic beads.

This sequence originates from a human donor with aplastic anemia. Recombination joined TRBV5-4 with TRBJ2-3, with the D gene not confidently named. The sample taken for sequencing was sorted CD4+, CD8+, or CD8+CD57+ T cells (not recorded which) from PBMCs. The CDR3 in this case is CASSLDMGSSTDTQYF. The DNA sequence is TGTGCCAGCAGCTTAGATATGGGTAGTAGCACAGATACGCAGTATTTT.